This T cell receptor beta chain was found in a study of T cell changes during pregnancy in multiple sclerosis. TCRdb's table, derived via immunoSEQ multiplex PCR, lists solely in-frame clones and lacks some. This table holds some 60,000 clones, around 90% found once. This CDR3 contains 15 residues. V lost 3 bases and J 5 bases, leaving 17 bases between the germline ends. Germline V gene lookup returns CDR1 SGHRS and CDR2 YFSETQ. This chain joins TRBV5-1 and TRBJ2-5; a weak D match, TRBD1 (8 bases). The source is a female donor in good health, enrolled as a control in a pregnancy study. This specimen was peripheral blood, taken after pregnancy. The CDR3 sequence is CASSSGQGGGETQYF. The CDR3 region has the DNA TGCGCCAGCAGCTCCGGACAGGGAGGGGGTGAGACCCAGTACTTC.